The source of this TCR beta chain is a study of blood T cell repertoires in COVID-19. The V and J ends lost 1 base and 2 bases respectively, with 11 bases between them. The CDR3 covers 15 residues. The germline CDR1 and CDR2 sequences are SGHNT and YENEEA. Method: immunoSEQ multiplex PCR; TCRdb's copy keeps in-frame clones and lacks some. The profile shows tens of thousands of clones, roughly 89% of them singletons. The chain employs TRBV11-3 and TRBJ2-5, with D possibly being TRBD2 (5 bases). This TCR came from an older woman with COVID-19, enrolled during active disease. The sequenced material came from peripheral blood. CDR3 region: CASSLGSSLQETQYF. The CDR3 DNA reads as TGTGCCAGCAGCTTAGGGTCTAGCCTACAAGAGACCCAGTACTTC.